At least ten counts were recorded for the clone carrying this T cell receptor (beta chain). The antigen is undetermined. As for time point: pre-sensitization, week 0. This sample's treatment: therapeutic diphenylcyclopropenone sensitization with weekly scalp DPC. In every case, blood was obtained before the patch test was applied. TCRdb analysed the RACE reads with MiXCR anew, one entry per CDR3 protein. The sample contains some 39,000 distinct CDR3 sequences, 6.5% to 8% of which appear only once. This record comes from a study of human T cells and chemical hapten exposure. Study context: Patients' scalps got diphenylcyclopropenone weekly throughout the approximately 25-week study.

There are 16 residues in the CDR3. V dropped 5 bases and J dropped 8; count of bases not matched to a gene: 11. The germline CDR1 and CDR2 sequences are MNHEY and SMNVEV (reference sequence). The study, taken as a whole, reports: Alopecia in all donors means immunity may differ from healthy individuals.

The sequencing used whole blood, collected in connection with sensitization to the hapten diphenylcyclopropenone (DPC). This receptor was obtained from a woman between 45 and 60 years old with alopecia areata. Some clones in this sample may be carry-over from other donors' samples. The chain has TRBV27 and TRBJ1-6; the match to TRBD1 covers 8 bases. The CDR3 reads CASSPRQGMGHSPLHF. CDR3 sequence (DNA): TGTGCCAGCAGTCCGCGACAGGGGATGGGGCATTCACCCCTCCACTTT.